A selection of T cell receptor beta chains follows, all from one sample in a study of T cell responses to AZD1222 COVID-19 vaccine. Generated by immunoSEQ multiplex PCR, the TCRdb table keeps only in-frame clones and is missing some. The sample yields more than 95,000 clones, 80% to 90% seen once. The sample here was peripheral blood, taken on day 0 of MenACWY control vaccination. Receptors were obtained from an adult in good health. Both conserved end residues are part of each CDR3. Fields, in order: D gene, V gene, CDR3 length, clone size, J gene, CDR3 DNA, CDR3 protein. A D gene is named only where the DNA matches it firmly. Rows give clone size only sometimes, using once, few, many, or a class for an expanded clone.

-	TRBV19	15	once	TRBJ1-1	TGTGCCAGTAGTATCTTCAGCGGAATGAACACTGAAGCTTTCTTT	CASSIFSGMNTEAFF
-	TRBV5-4	17	few	TRBJ2-7	TGTGCCAGCAGCTTGGGCAGGAGGTCTCGTAGCTCCTACGAGCAGTACTTC	CASSLGRRSRSSYEQYF
TRBD1	TRBV30	16	-	TRBJ2-7	TGTGCCTGGAGTGGGAAAGAGGGGACAGGGGAGCCCGAGCAGTACTTC	CAWSGKEGTGEPEQYF
-	TRBV5-1	13	-	TRBJ2-7	TGCGCCAGCAGCTTGGAATACTCCTACGAGCAGTACTTC	CASSLEYSYEQYF
TRBD1	TRBV18	13	-	TRBJ2-7	TGTGCCAGCCAGCCAGGGGGCAGCTACGAGCAGTACTTC	CASQPGGSYEQYF
-	TRBV7-3	14	-	TRBJ1-6	TGTGCCAGCAGCTTAACCGCCCTAAATTCACCCCTCCACTTT	CASSLTALNSPLHF
-	TRBV2	14	-	TRBJ2-3	TGTGCCAGCAGAGAGTCCCCGAGCACAGATACGCAGTATTTT	CASRESPSTDTQYF
TRBD1	TRBV4-3	12	-	TRBJ1-1	TGCGCCAGCAGCTACGGACAGGCCGAGGCTTTCTTT	CASSYGQAEAFF
-	TRBV30	16	-	TRBJ1-6	TGTGCCTGCACCCCCGGGGCATTATCCTATAATTCACCCCTCCACTTT	CACTPGALSYNSPLHF
-	TRBV20-1	11	-	TRBJ2-1	TGCAGTGCTAGATCTGACAATGAGCAGTTCTTC	CSARSDNEQFF
TRBD1	TRBV6-1	14	-	TRBJ1-2	TGTGCCAGCAGTGAAGGGAGTCAGGGGGATGGCTACACCTTC	CASSEGSQGDGYTF
-	TRBV12-3/TRBV12-4	13	-	TRBJ1-1	TGTGCCAGCAGTTTTCAGGGACTCACTGAAGCTTTCTTT	CASSFQGLTEAFF
-	TRBV7-9	18	-	TRBJ2-3	TGTGCCAGCAGCGTAGGTGTTCCGGGAAACTCTATTGGAGATACGCAGTATTTT	CASSVGVPGNSIGDTQYF
-	TRBV5-4	14	-	TRBJ2-7	TGTGCCAGCAGCTTGGAGGTGAACACCTACGAGCAGTACTTC	CASSLEVNTYEQYF
-	TRBV6-5	15	-	TRBJ2-1	TGTGCCAGCAATCCGTCCCAAGGGGTGTACAATGAGCAGTTCTTC	CASNPSQGVYNEQFF
-	TRBV28	13	-	TRBJ1-1	TGTGCCAGCAGTTTAAGGTCCAGCAGTGAAGCTTTCTTT	CASSLRSSSEAFF
-	TRBV5-4	13	-	TRBJ1-2	TGTGCCAGCAGCTTGGGGGGTAGGGATGGCTACACCTTC	CASSLGGRDGYTF
-	TRBV4-3	14	-	TRBJ2-1	TGCGCCAGCAGCCAAGATTCATGGTACAATGAGCAGTTCTTC	CASSQDSWYNEQFF
-	TRBV5-5	14	-	TRBJ1-2	TGTGCCAGCAGCTTGGGGGGTTCCCTCTATGGCTACACCTTC	CASSLGGSLYGYTF
-	TRBV5-4	14	-	TRBJ2-1	TGTGCCAGCAGCTTGGGGGCAGCTCGGAATGAGCAGTTCTTC	CASSLGAARNEQFF
TRBD2	TRBV2	16	-	TRBJ2-5	TGTGCCAGCAGTGAAGCGCTCACTAGCGTCCAAGAGACCCAGTACTTC	CASSEALTSVQETQYF
TRBD1	TRBV6-5	13	-	TRBJ2-7	TGTGCCAGCAGGGGACAGGGGACCTACGAGCAGTACTTC	CASRGQGTYEQYF
-	TRBV7-9	14	-	TRBJ1-4	TGTGCCAGCAGCTTAACGGGGAGCGATGAAAAACTGTTTTTT	CASSLTGSDEKLFF
TRBD1	TRBV7-9	15	once	TRBJ1-4	TGTGCCAGCAGCCCCCCGGGACAGGGTAATGAAAAACTGTTTTTT	CASSPPGQGNEKLFF
-	TRBV28	15	-	TRBJ1-4	TGTGCCAGCAGTTTATCGGGCGGGGGTCGAGAAAAACTGTTTTTT	CASSLSGGGREKLFF
-	TRBV9	16	-	TRBJ2-3	TGTGCCAGCAGCGCCGGAGGGTGGAAATTCACAGATACGCAGTATTTT	CASSAGGWKFTDTQYF
-	TRBV6-2/TRBV6-3	14	-	TRBJ2-5	TGTGCCAGCAGTTACTCTAGGCTCCAAGAGACCCAGTACTTC	CASSYSRLQETQYF
-	TRBV28	13	-	TRBJ1-2	TGTGCCAGCAGGAAGATGGGGAGGGATGGCTACACCTTC	CASRKMGRDGYTF
-	TRBV3-1/TRBV3-2	15	-	TRBJ1-5	TGTGCCAGCACCGCCGGGGTGGACAGCAATCAGCCCCAGCATTTT	CASTAGVDSNQPQHF
-	TRBV5-5	14	once	TRBJ2-7	TGTGCCAGCAGCTTTGCGCCAGGGCTCTACGAGCAGTACTTC	CASSFAPGLYEQYF
TRBD1	TRBV30	15	-	TRBJ1-4	TGTGCCTGGAGTGACCATACAGGGGACGGGGAAAAACTGTTTTTT	CAWSDHTGDGEKLFF
-	TRBV28	14	-	TRBJ2-1	TGTGCCAGTCCCCCAAGTGGCCAGTACAATGAGCAGTTCTTC	CASPPSGQYNEQFF
-	TRBV9	13	-	TRBJ2-3	TGTGCCAGCAGCGCCTCAGGGGAGGATACGCAGTATTTT	CASSASGEDTQYF
-	TRBV6-5	13	few	TRBJ1-5	TGTGCCACTCGGGACAATTGGAATCAGCCCCAGCATTTT	CATRDNWNQPQHF
-	TRBV27	15	few	TRBJ1-6	TGTGCCAGCAGTTTAGTGGGAGGGGGTAATTCACCCCTCCACTTT	CASSLVGGGNSPLHF
-	TRBV3-1/TRBV3-2	13	few	TRBJ1-2	TGTGCCAGCAGCCAAGCACAAGGCTATGGCTACACCTTC	CASSQAQGYGYTF
-	TRBV4-2	14	once	TRBJ2-5	TGTGCCAGCAGCCCAGGAGAGGCGGAGGAGACCCAGTACTTC	CASSPGEAEETQYF
-	TRBV18	16	-	TRBJ1-3	TGTGCCAGCTCACCCACGGGACTCATCTCTGGAAACACCATATATTTT	CASSPTGLISGNTIYF
-	TRBV28	13	-	TRBJ1-1	TGTGCCACCGTGGGGGGGGCCGAGAGGGAAGCTTTCTTT	CATVGGAEREAFF
-	TRBV5-8	13	-	TRBJ2-7	TGTGCCAGCAGCTTAATAGGGGGTGGCGAGCAGTACTTC	CASSLIGGGEQYF